The 18 T cell receptor beta chains given below trace back to one sample, sequenced in a study of T cell responses to AZD1222 COVID-19 vaccine. The assay was immunoSEQ multiplex PCR, and TCRdb's table has in-frame clones only and misses some. The top ten hold about 5.1% of the sample, which has about 130,000 clones, roughly 92% seen once. The source material was peripheral blood, sampled on day 0 of AZD1222 vaccination. These receptors were obtained from an adult in good health.

V is TRBV29-1 and J is TRBJ1-3; unclear D gene. Germline CDR1 and CDR2: SQVTM and ANQGSEA. The CDR3 covers 11 residues. Trimming removed 7 bases from V and 2 bases from J, with 6 bases in between. CDR3 nucleotides: TGCAGCGCCCGGGCTGGAAACACCATATATTTT. Its protein is CSARAGNTIYF.

The chain is built from TRBV10-3 and TRBJ2-2, with TRBD1 as a possible D gene (5 bases). The CDR3 loop spans 15 amino acids. Germline loops: CDR1 ENHRY, CDR2 SYGVKD. Deletions cut 3 bases from V and 3 bases from J, with 11 bases between. The CDR3 sequence: CAISELQGDTGELFF. CDR3 coding DNA: TGTGCCATCAGTGAACTCCAGGGCGACACCGGGGAGCTGTTTTTT.

The rearrangement joins TRBV15 to TRBJ1-5; a weak D match, TRBD1 (6 bases). CDR1 is LNHNV, CDR2 YYDKDF, per germline (reference sequence). The CDR3 totals 13 residues. Trimming removed 5 bases at V and 4 bases at J, with 9 bases between. Here the CDR3 DNA reads TGTGCCACCAGCCTAGACAGGAATCAGCCCCAGCATTTT. Residues: CATSLDRNQPQHF.

This clone was detected once. The CDR3 is CASSVGGGENYGYTF. Here the CDR3 DNA reads TGTGCCAGCAGCGTAGGTGGCGGCGAGAACTATGGCTACACCTTC. The chain carries TRBV9 and TRBJ1-2; no definite D call. V gave up 0 bases and J gave up 2 bases, with 11 bases separating them. The CDR3 extends over 15 amino acids. Per the germline V gene, CDR1 is SGDLS and CDR2 is YYNGEE.

The chain links TRBV2 to TRBJ2-5, with 9 nucleotides matching TRBD1. Germline V lookup: CDR1 SNHLY, CDR2 FYNNEI. The trim removed 5 bases at V and 5 bases at J, leaving 6 bases unmatched. This CDR3 comprises 14 residues. CDR3 sequence (DNA): TGTGCCAGCAGTATCCGACAGGGGGAGGAGACCCAGTACTTC. Protein sequence: CASSIRQGEETQYF.

The chain joins TRBV12-3 or TRBV12-4 to TRBJ1-4; D unresolved. The CDR3 runs 13 residues. Trimming took 2 bases from V and 8 from J, leaving 9 bases between them. The DNA for the CDR3 is TGTGCCAGCAGTTTATTACTTGGGGAAAAACTGTTTTTT. This encodes CASSLLLGEKLFF.

V and J are TRBV4-1 and TRBJ1-1, with D tentatively TRBD1 (6 bases). The length of the CDR3 is 14 residues. CDR1 is MGHRA, CDR2 YSYEKL, per germline. Between the trimmed V and J ends, which lost 2 bases and 5 bases, there was a span of 12 bases. CDR3 protein: CASSQYRVGTEAFF. CDR3 sequence (DNA): TGCGCCAGCAGCCAATACAGGGTGGGGACTGAAGCTTTCTTT.

The chain joins TRBV10-1 to TRBJ2-3; 8 nucleotides align to TRBD2. This CDR3 contains 16 residues. J lost 4 bases, V lost 1 base, and 7 bases had no gene match. Per the germline V gene, CDR1 is WNHNN and CDR2 is SYGVQD (reference sequence). CDR3 loop: CASSEWRDGRADTQYF. The CDR3 nucleotides are TGCGCCAGCAGTGAGTGGAGAGACGGGAGGGCAGATACGCAGTATTTT.

V is TRBV4-1 and J is TRBJ1-3, with D unclear. Germline V gene sequence: CDR1 MGHRA, CDR2 YSYEKL. The CDR3 runs to 16 residues. The V end lost 3 bases, the J end lost 0 bases, and 12 bases lay between the germline ends. CDR3 sequence: CASSHSLLHSGNTIYF. The CDR3 DNA reads TGCGCCAGCAGCCATTCACTTCTCCACTCTGGAAACACCATATATTTT.

This clone appeared a single time. V is TRBV23-1 and J is TRBJ1-1; D ambiguous. TRBV23-1 is treated as an ORF (open reading frame) with a function not yet certain. The CDR3 sequence is 17 residues long. V was trimmed by 11 bases and J by 3 bases, leaving 28 bases between them. The CDR3 coding sequence is TGCGCCCCCTCCCGTGGCTCGGAATCGCCAAGGGACACTGAAGCTTTCTTT. Translated: CAPSRGSESPRDTEAFF.

The CDR3 coding sequence is TGTGCCAGTAGTATTTGGGGGGAAGCTTTCTTT. This codes for CASSIWGEAFF. The J gene is TRBJ1-1, the V gene TRBV19, with a tentative D call TRBD1 (5 bases). Trimming removed 3 bases from V and 8 bases from J, with 7 bases in between. CDR3 size: 11 residues. The V gene's germline CDR1 is LNHDA and CDR2 SQIVND (reference sequence).

J is TRBJ1-2 and V is TRBV4-1, with D possibly being TRBD1 (5 bases). CDR1 is MGHRA and CDR2 is YSYEKL in the germline V gene. V was clipped by 2 bases and J by 7 bases, with 17 bases between them. This CDR3 comprises 15 residues. The chain's CDR3 is CASSQQQALMLGYTF. The CDR3, as DNA: TGCGCCAGCAGCCAACAACAGGCCCTTATGCTTGGCTACACCTTC.

This chain connects TRBV28 to TRBJ1-1, with D perhaps TRBD1 (5 bases). The CDR3 has 15 amino acids. V lost 3 bases and J 1 base, leaving 12 bases between the germline ends. Germline-derived CDR1 and CDR2 are MDHEN and SYDVKM. CDR3 sequence: CASSLDTDPNTEAFF. DNA of the CDR3: TGTGCCAGCAGTTTGGACACGGACCCGAACACTGAAGCTTTCTTT.

This sequence joins TRBV27 and TRBJ2-3, with 11 bases aligning to TRBD2. The CDR3 covers 16 residues. With V trimmed by 5 bases and J by 6 bases, 10 bases remained unmatched. Germline CDR1 MNHEY, CDR2 SMNVEV (reference sequence). CDR3 in DNA: TGTGCCAGCAGTCCTGAGACTAGCGGGATTGTTGATACGCAGTATTTT. This codes for CASSPETSGIVDTQYF.

The chain has TRBV5-1 and TRBJ2-2; TRBD1 or TRBD2 may be the D gene (5 bases each). Trimming shortened V by 0 bases and J by 2 bases, and 14 bases separated the two germline ends. The CDR3 is 17 residues long. Germline-derived CDR1 and CDR2 are SGHRS and YFSETQ. Written as DNA, the CDR3 is TGCGCCAGCAGCTTGGAAGGACAAACTAGTAACACCGGGGAGCTGTTTTTT. It codes for CASSLEGQTSNTGELFF. Supplemented by reference TRBV5-1 and TRBJ2-2, the full variable domain reads KAGVTQTPRYLIKTRGQQVTLSCSPISGHRSVSWYQQTPGQGLQFLFEYFSETQRNKGNFPGRFSGRQFSNSRSEMNVSTLELGDSALYLCASSLEGQTSNTGELFFGEGSRLTVL.

The rearrangement uses TRBV7-9 and TRBJ1-2; D is uncertain. Germline assignment: CDR1 SEHNR and CDR2 FQNEAQ (reference sequence). The length of the CDR3 is 13 residues. V was cut by 0 bases and J by 8 bases, with 10 bases left in between. The CDR3: CASSLAGSGGYTF. The DNA of the CDR3 is TGTGCCAGCAGCTTAGCAGGGAGTGGCGGCTACACCTTC.

The rearrangement links TRBV4-1 to TRBJ2-1, with TRBD2 as a possible D gene (6 bases). V lost 4 bases, J lost 4 bases, and 20 bases lay in between. Germline CDR1 MGHRA, CDR2 YSYEKL. The CDR3 contains 17 residues. CDR3 protein: CASSPRVVAVTYNEQFF. The CDR3 DNA follows: TGCGCCAGCAGCCCGCGGGTTGTAGCGGTTACGTACAATGAGCAGTTCTTC.

V is TRBV7-9 and J is TRBJ2-7; 9 bases agree with TRBD2. Looked up from germline, CDR1 is SEHNR and CDR2 is FQNEAQ (reference sequence). V lost 4 bases and J lost 5; bases outside the gene matches: 9. CDR3 size: 15 residues. This CDR3 reads CASSSLERGAHEQYF. In DNA form, the CDR3 reads TGTGCCAGCAGCTCTCTCGAGCGGGGGGCCCACGAGCAGTACTTC. Together with reference TRBV7-9 and TRBJ2-7, the CDR3 gives the full variable domain: DTGVSQNPRHKITKRGQNVTFRCDPISEHNRLYWYRQTLGQGPEFLTYFQNEAQLEKSRLLSDRFSAERPKGSFSTLEIQRTEQGDSAMYLCASSSLERGAHEQYFGPGTRLTVT.